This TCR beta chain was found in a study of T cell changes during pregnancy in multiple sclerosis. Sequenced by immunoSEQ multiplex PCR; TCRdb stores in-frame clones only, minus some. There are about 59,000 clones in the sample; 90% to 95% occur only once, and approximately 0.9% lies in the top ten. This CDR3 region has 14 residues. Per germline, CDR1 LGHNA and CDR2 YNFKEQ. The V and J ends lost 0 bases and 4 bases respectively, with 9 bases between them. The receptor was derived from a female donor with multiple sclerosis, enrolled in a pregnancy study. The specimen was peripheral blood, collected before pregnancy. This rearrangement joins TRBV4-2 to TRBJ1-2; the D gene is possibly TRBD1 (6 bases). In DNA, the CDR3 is TGTGCCAGCAGCCAAGAACGGACAGCCTATGGCTACACCTTC. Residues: CASSQERTAYGYTF.